The 27 T cell receptor beta chains below all came from one sample that was sequenced in a study of Graves' ophthalmopathy and Graves' hyperthyroidism. The authors amplified TCR beta CDR3 regions from RNA transcripts. First-round RT-PCR used HTBI primers; second-round multiplex PCR followed. MiXCR, applied by TCRdb to the multiplex PCR reads, yields one record per CDR3 protein. Here the sample spans just over 400,000 distinct CDR3 sequences, 20% to 25% being singletons. Sample: peripheral blood. Source of these receptors: a woman aged 18-30 years with stable Graves' hyperthyroidism.

This clonotype was observed a few times. A read error may be the cause here, since a much bigger clone is one base away. The chain has TRBV10-3 and TRBJ1-5, with 9 bases fitting TRBD1. This CDR3 spans 14 amino acids. V was clipped by 6 bases and J by 4 bases; unmatched bases: 4. Looked up from germline, CDR1 is ENHRY and CDR2 is SYGVKD. The CDR3 sequence: CAIRRGTGNQPQHF. In DNA, the CDR3 is TGTGCCATCAGGAGAGGGACAGGGAATCAGCCCCAGCATTTT.

This sequence joins TRBV10-3 and TRBJ2-5; TRBD2 agrees at 7 bases. The CDR3 sequence is 13 residues long. Trimming cost V 5 bases and J 3 bases; bases outside gene matches: 3. Germline CDR1 is ENHRY and CDR2 is SYGVKD. CDR3 nucleotide sequence: TGTGCCATCAGTAAGCGGGGAGAAGAGACCCAGTACTTC. This gives the protein CAISKRGEETQYF.

The V and J genes are TRBV6-1 and TRBJ1-1; 9 bases line up with TRBD1. With 6 bases clipped from V and 1 base from J, the junction kept 6 bases outside the gene matches. The CDR3 has 15 residues. CDR1 is MNHNS, CDR2 SASEGT, per germline. CDR3 region: CASRGYRGPNTEAFF. In DNA, the CDR3 is TGTGCCAGCAGGGGATACAGGGGGCCGAACACTGAAGCTTTCTTT.

At least ten counts were recorded for this clonotype. V and J are TRBV6-1 and TRBJ1-1; 9 nucleotides agree with TRBD1. This CDR3 is built from 16 residues. Losses at the gene ends were 0 bases for V and 5 bases for J; bases not matched to a gene: 7. Germline lookup yields CDR1 MNHNS and CDR2 SASEGT. This chain's CDR3 is CASSEALGQGGTEAFF. CDR3 in DNA: TGTGCCAGCAGTGAAGCGCTGGGACAGGGTGGAACTGAAGCTTTCTTT.

This clonotype was seen at least ten times. At one end, the junction sequence differs from germline, possibly due to a read error. The rearrangement joins TRBV24-1 to TRBJ2-7, with D perhaps being TRBD1 or TRBD2 (5 bases each). The CDR3 sequence is 14 residues long. Germline-derived CDR1 and CDR2 are KGHDR and SFDVKD. The CDR3 bases are TGTGCCACCCGGGACGAAGGATCGGCCTACGAGCAGTGCTTC. This codes for CATRDEGSAYEQCF.

This clonotype was seen repeatedly, ten times or more. The chain joins TRBV27 to TRBJ2-7, with D possibly TRBD1 on 6 matching bases. CDR3 length equals 12 residues. Trimming shortened V by 8 bases and J by 0 bases, and 8 bases separated the two germline ends. Per germline, CDR1 MNHEY and CDR2 SMNVEV (reference sequence). This chain's CDR3 is CASRDTSYEQYF. In nucleotides, the CDR3 is TGTGCCAGCCGGGACACCTCCTACGAGCAGTACTTC.

Note on this clonotype: The junction differs from germline at one of its ends, possibly a read error. The chain couples TRBV30 to TRBJ2-7, with D uncertain. The germline CDR1 and CDR2 sequences are GTSNPN and SVGIG (reference sequence). This CDR3 spans 12 amino acids. As DNA, the CDR3 is TGTGCCTGGAGTGGGGCTGGCTATGAGCAGCACTTC. Its translation is CAWSGAGYEQHF.

At least ten counts were recorded for this clonotype. The chain links TRBV2 to TRBJ2-4; TRBD1 matches at 9 bases. CDR1 is SNHLY and CDR2 is FYNNEI in the germline V gene. This CDR3 is built from 13 residues. V was clipped by 4 bases and J by 7 bases; unmatched bases: 2. The CDR3: CASSGTGVNIQYF. The CDR3 coding sequence is TGTGCCAGCAGTGGGACAGGGGTTAACATTCAGTACTTC.

The rearrangement links TRBV19 to TRBJ2-5, with TRBD1 matching 7 bases. CDR3 size: 15 residues. From germline, CDR1 is LNHDA and CDR2 SQIVND (reference sequence). The trim removed 7 bases at V and 0 bases at J, leaving 8 bases unmatched. CDR3 protein: CASTSGTVYQETQYF. DNA of the CDR3: TGTGCCAGTACGTCCGGGACAGTGTACCAAGAGACCCAGTACTTC.

Ten or more counts support this clonotype. V is TRBV10-3 and J is TRBJ1-1, with D perhaps matching TRBD1 (6 bases). Germline V CDR1 and CDR2: ENHRY, SYGVKD. The CDR3 runs 14 residues. Between the trimmed V and J ends, which lost 6 bases and 3 bases, there was a span of 14 bases. DNA of the CDR3: TGTGCCATCAGGTCTACAGGGATGCACACTGAAGCTTTCTTT. It specifies CAIRSTGMHTEAFF.

This clonotype showed up just a few times. CDR3: CASSLGASAKNIQYF. CDR3 nucleotide sequence: TGTGCCAGCAGCTTAGGGGCTAGCGCCAAAAACATTCAGTACTTC. The chain links TRBV7-2 to TRBJ2-4, with a weak D call TRBD2 (5 bases). This CDR3 contains 15 residues. CDR1 and CDR2 (germline): SGHTA, FQGNSA. Trimming pared 1 base from V and 1 base from J, leaving 8 bases between.

This clonotype has a count of ten or more. The chain combines TRBV4-1 with TRBJ1-6; 8 bases fit TRBD1. The J segment lost 10 bases and the V segment lost 1 base, leaving 6 bases of the junction unmatched. The CDR3 length is 15 residues. The germline gives CDR1 MGHRA, CDR2 YSYEKL. CDR3 residues: CASSQVQGAHSPLHF. CDR3 sequence (DNA): TGCGCCAGCAGCCAAGTGCAGGGGGCCCACTCACCCCTCCACTTT.

This clonotype has at least ten counts. This chain joins TRBV7-6 and TRBJ2-7, with TRBD2 matching over 10 bases. Losses at the gene ends were 2 bases for V and 3 bases for J; bases not matched to a gene: 4. The CDR3 has 15 residues. CDR1 SGHVS and CDR2 FNYEAQ come from the germline V gene. CDR3: CASSLRTSGYYEQYF. CDR3 nucleotide sequence: TGTGCCAGCAGCTTACGGACTAGCGGATACTACGAGCAGTACTTC.

The sample holds many counts of this clonotype. In DNA form, the CDR3 reads TGTGCCAGCAGTCCCCGGGGATTGAACACTGAAGCTTTCTTT. Amino acids: CASSPRGLNTEAFF. The rearrangement uses TRBV28 and TRBJ1-1; D uncertain. The germline gives CDR1 MDHEN, CDR2 SYDVKM. The CDR3 totals 14 residues. Deletions cut 5 bases from V and 0 bases from J, with 10 bases between.

This clonotype was detected many times. CDR3 residues: CASGLAVTYEQYF. The CDR3 nucleotides read TGCGCCAGTGGACTAGCGGTTACCTACGAGCAGTACTTC. The rearrangement links TRBV4-1 to TRBJ2-7; 10 nucleotides agree with TRBD2. The germline CDR1 and CDR2 sequences are MGHRA and YSYEKL. Trimming took 9 bases from V and 2 from J; bases not matched to a gene: 4. CDR3 length equals 13 residues.

This clonotype appeared many times. V is TRBV10-3 and J is TRBJ2-7; D possibly corresponds to TRBD2 (5 bases). Germline CDR1 is ENHRY and CDR2 is SYGVKD. The CDR3 spans 14 residues. Trimming cost V 3 bases and J 0 bases, with 9 bases left between them. CDR3 coding DNA: TGTGCCATCAGTGAATTTCGGGACTCCTACGAGCAGTACTTC. Translating gives CAISEFRDSYEQYF.

This clonotype appeared a single time. The DNA for the CDR3 is TGTGCCTGGAGTCGCGGCGGGGGGGCCTACACCGGGGAGCTGTTTTTT. The encoded protein is CAWSRGGGAYTGELFF. The chain couples TRBV30 to TRBJ2-2, with 9 bases matching TRBD2. The V segment lost 2 bases and the J segment 3 bases; nucleotides outside the gene matches: 7. CDR1 GTSNPN and CDR2 SVGIG come from the germline V gene (reference sequence). The CDR3 length is 16 residues.

This clonotype has a count of ten or more. The chain is built from TRBV30 and TRBJ1-2, with 7 bases lining up with TRBD1. The CDR3 length is 14 residues. The trim removed 7 bases at V and 3 bases at J, leaving 11 bases unmatched. Per the germline V gene, CDR1 is GTSNPN and CDR2 is SVGIG (reference sequence). The CDR3: CASPTGQTYYGYTF. The CDR3 nucleotides are TGTGCCTCACCTACGGGACAGACCTACTATGGCTACACCTTC.

This clonotype occurred many times. The chain is built from TRBV2 and TRBJ2-7; 9 bases agree with TRBD2. Germline CDR1 is SNHLY and CDR2 is FYNNEI. J gave up 3 bases and V 4 bases, and 1 base lay outside the gene matches. The length of the CDR3 is 13 residues. CDR3 protein: CASSAAGGYEQYF. CDR3 DNA sequence: TGTGCCAGCAGTGCAGCGGGGGGCTACGAGCAGTACTTC. Variable domain in full (rest from reference TRBV2 and TRBJ2-7): EPEVTQTPSHQVTQMGQEVILRCVPISNHLYFYWYRQILGQKVEFLVSFYNNEISEKSEIFDDQFSVERPDGSNFTLKIRSTKLEDSAMYFCASSAAGGYEQYFGPGTRLTVT.

This clonotype was seen many times. The V gene is TRBV2, the J gene TRBJ2-5; D ambiguous. The V and J ends lost 0 bases and 4 bases respectively, with 9 bases between them. Germline CDR1 SNHLY, CDR2 FYNNEI. The length of the CDR3 is 14 residues. In DNA, the CDR3 is TGTGCCAGCAGTGAAGCGCTTTTTGGAGAGACCCAGTACTTC. Residues: CASSEALFGETQYF.

This clonotype was found many times. The chain employs TRBV9 and TRBJ1-6; 10 bases fit TRBD1. The germline CDR1 and CDR2 sequences are SGDLS and YYNGEE. This CDR3 spans 15 amino acids. V lost 6 bases, J lost 7 bases, and 7 bases stayed unmatched. The CDR3 DNA is TGTGCCAGCACCCTAGGACAGGGGGACAATTCACCCCTCCACTTT. It translates to CASTLGQGDNSPLHF.

This clonotype was observed at least ten times. J is TRBJ1-5 and V is TRBV20-1; tentatively, D is TRBD1 (5 bases). From germline, CDR1 is DFQATT and CDR2 SNEGSKA (reference sequence). The CDR3 extends over 13 amino acids. Trimming took 6 bases from V and 5 from J, leaving 14 bases between them. The CDR3 reads CSARRGDYQPQHF. The DNA for the CDR3 is TGCAGTGCCAGACGTGGGGACTATCAGCCCCAGCATTTT.

There are a few counts of this clonotype. This chain's CDR3 is CSARGSGGQPQHF. As DNA, the CDR3 is TGCAGTGCTAGAGGGTCTGGGGGGCAGCCCCAGCATTTT. The V gene is TRBV20-1, the J gene TRBJ1-5, with D possibly matching TRBD1 (5 bases). V was shortened by 1 base and J by 7 bases, with 11 bases between the two germline ends. The CDR3 runs 13 residues. Looked up from germline, CDR1 is DFQATT and CDR2 is SNEGSKA (reference sequence).

The rearrangement links TRBV6-2 or TRBV6-3 to TRBJ2-7; TRBD2 matches at 11 bases. The V gene's germline CDR1 is MNHEY and CDR2 SVGEGT. The CDR3 contains 16 residues. V shed 6 bases and J 7 bases; nucleotides not matched to a gene: 14. The DNA of the CDR3 is TGTGCCAGCAGCCAAGGCGGGCTAGCGGGAGGTAGTGAGCAGTACTTC. Its protein is CASSQGGLAGGSEQYF.

The chain combines TRBV6-1 with TRBJ1-6; no reliable D call. The CDR3 totals 16 residues. Germline V lookup: CDR1 MNHNS, CDR2 SASEGT. Trimming shortened V by 0 bases and J by 2 bases, and 8 bases separated the two germline ends. The CDR3 is CASSEALGTYNSPLHF. Written as DNA, the CDR3 is TGTGCCAGCAGTGAAGCGCTAGGAACCTATAATTCACCCCTCCACTTT.

This clonotype was detected many times. This CDR3 is CAWSVSLIRGGELFF. The CDR3 region has the DNA TGTGCCTGGAGTGTATCTCTTATTCGGGGCGGGGAGCTGTTTTTT. The V and J genes are TRBV30 and TRBJ2-2; D perhaps matches TRBD2 (5 bases). The CDR3 is 15 residues long. The germline gives CDR1 GTSNPN, CDR2 SVGIG (reference sequence). The V and J ends lost 0 bases and 7 bases respectively, with 15 bases between them.

This rearrangement joins TRBV10-1 to TRBJ2-2, with TRBD1 matching over 12 bases. Germline-derived CDR1 and CDR2 are WNHNN and SYGVQD (reference sequence). V was pared by 6 bases and J by 6 bases, with 11 bases of the junction left unmatched. The CDR3 covers 17 residues. CDR3 region: CASRPGTGGASAGELFF. The CDR3 region has the DNA TGCGCCAGCAGACCCGGGACAGGGGGCGCTTCTGCCGGGGAGCTGTTTTTT.